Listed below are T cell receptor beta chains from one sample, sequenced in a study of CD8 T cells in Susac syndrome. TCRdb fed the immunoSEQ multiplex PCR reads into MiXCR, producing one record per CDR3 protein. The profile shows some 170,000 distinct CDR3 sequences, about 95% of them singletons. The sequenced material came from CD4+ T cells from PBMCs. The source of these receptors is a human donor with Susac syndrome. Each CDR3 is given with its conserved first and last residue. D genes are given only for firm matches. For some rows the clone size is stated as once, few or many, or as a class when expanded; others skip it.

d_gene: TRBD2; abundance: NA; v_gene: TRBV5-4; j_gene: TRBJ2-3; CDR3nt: TGTGCCAGCAGCTCTCTAGCGGGAGGTCCGCCTAGCACAGATACGCAGTATTTT; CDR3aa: CASSSLAGGPPSTDTQYF
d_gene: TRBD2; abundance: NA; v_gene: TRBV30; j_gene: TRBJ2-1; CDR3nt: TGTGCCTGGCGAGCGGGAGGTCCCAATGAGCAGTTCTTC; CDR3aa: CAWRAGGPNEQFF
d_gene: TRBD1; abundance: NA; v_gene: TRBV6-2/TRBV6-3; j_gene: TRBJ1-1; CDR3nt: TGTGCCAGCGCCTACAGGGGGGGAACTGAAGCTTTCTTT; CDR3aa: CASAYRGGTEAFF
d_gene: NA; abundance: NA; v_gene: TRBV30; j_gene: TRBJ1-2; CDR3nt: TGTGCCTGGAGTGTAGGGGGGAGCGACACCTTC; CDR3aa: CAWSVGGSDTF
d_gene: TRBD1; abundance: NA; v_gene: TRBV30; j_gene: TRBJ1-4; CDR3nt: TGTGCCTGGAGTAAGGATCAGGGGGCGTACGAAAAACTGTTTTTT; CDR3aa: CAWSKDQGAYEKLFF
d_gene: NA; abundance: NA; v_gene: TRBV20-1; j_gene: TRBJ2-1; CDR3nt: TGCAGTGCTACGTCCCCCTACAATGAGCAGTTCTTC; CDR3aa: CSATSPYNEQFF
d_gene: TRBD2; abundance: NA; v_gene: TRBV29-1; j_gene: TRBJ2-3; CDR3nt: TGCAGCGTTGTGACTAGCCTATGGGCAGATACGCAGTATTTT; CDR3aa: CSVVTSLWADTQYF
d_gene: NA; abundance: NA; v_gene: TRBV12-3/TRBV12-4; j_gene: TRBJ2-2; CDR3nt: TGTGCCAGCAGTTTTTTCCCGGGGGCGGGCACCGGGGAGCTGTTTTTT; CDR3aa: CASSFFPGAGTGELFF
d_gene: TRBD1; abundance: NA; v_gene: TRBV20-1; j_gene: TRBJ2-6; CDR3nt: TGCAGTGCCAGGAGACAGGGATCATCTGGGGCCAACGTCCTGACTTTC; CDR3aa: CSARRQGSSGANVLTF
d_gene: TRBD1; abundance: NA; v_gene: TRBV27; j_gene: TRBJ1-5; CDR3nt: TGTGCCAGCAGTCCCCACAGGGGTGGGAGCAATCAGCCCCAGCATTTT; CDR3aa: CASSPHRGGSNQPQHF
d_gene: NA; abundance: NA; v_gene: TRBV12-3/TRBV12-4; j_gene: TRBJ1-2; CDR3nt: TGTGCCAGCAGTTTTCTGACAGGAGGCTACACCTTC; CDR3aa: CASSFLTGGYTF
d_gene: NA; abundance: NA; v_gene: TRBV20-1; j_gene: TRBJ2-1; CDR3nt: TGCGGTCTCCGCGACCAGGGGATAAGCAATGAGCAGTTCTTC; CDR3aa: CGLRDQGISNEQFF
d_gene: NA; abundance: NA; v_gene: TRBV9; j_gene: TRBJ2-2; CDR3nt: TGTGCCAGCAGCGTACTAGGGACCGGGGAGCTGTTTTTT; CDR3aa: CASSVLGTGELFF
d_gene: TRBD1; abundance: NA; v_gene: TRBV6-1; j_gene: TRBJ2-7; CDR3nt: TGTGCCAGCAGCTCCCGACAGGGATTGGATGGGTACGAGCAGTACTTC; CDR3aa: CASSSRQGLDGYEQYF
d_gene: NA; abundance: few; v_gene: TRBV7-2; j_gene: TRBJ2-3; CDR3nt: TGTGCCAGCAGCTTATTGAGAGATACGCAGTATTTT; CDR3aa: CASSLLRDTQYF
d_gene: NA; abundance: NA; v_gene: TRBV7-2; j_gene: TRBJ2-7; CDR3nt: TGTGCCAGCAGCTCCATCCGCGGACGGGAGCAGTACTTC; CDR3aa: CASSSIRGREQYF
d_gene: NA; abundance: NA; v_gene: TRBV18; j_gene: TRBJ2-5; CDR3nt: TGTGCCAGCTCACCCCGGGGCGCATTGGGAGAGACCCAGTACTTC; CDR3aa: CASSPRGALGETQYF
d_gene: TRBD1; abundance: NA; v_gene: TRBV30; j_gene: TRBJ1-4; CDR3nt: TGTGCCTGGAGGGGGACAGGGAATGAAAAACTGTTTTTT; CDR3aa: CAWRGTGNEKLFF
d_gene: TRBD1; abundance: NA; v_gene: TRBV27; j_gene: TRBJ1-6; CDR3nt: TGTGCCAGCACCAATTACAGGGGGATGAGTTCACCCCTCCACTTT; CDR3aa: CASTNYRGMSSPLHF
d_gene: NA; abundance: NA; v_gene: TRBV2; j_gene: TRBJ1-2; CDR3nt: TGTGCCAGCAGTCGGGATCCCCGCTATGGCTACACCTTC; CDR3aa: CASSRDPRYGYTF
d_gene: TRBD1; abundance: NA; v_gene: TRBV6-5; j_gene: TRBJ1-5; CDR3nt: TGTGCCAGCAGTTACTCGGGCAGGGGGCGGGTTAGTCAGCCCCAGCATTTT; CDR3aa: CASSYSGRGRVSQPQHF
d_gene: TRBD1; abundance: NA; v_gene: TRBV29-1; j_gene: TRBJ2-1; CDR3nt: TGCAGCGTTGAACCTGGACAGGGCAATGAGCAGTTCTTC; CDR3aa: CSVEPGQGNEQFF
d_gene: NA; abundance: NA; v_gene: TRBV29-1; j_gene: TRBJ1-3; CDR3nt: TGCAGCGTTGTGGCAGGGGCCTTTGGAAACACCATATATTTT; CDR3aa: CSVVAGAFGNTIYF
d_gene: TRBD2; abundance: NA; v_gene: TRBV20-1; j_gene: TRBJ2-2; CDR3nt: TGCAGTGCTACGAGTACAGCGGGGGTTTTCACCGGGGAGCTGTTTTTT; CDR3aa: CSATSTAGVFTGELFF
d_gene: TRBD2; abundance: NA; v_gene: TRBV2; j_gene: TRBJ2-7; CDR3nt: TGTGCCAGCAGTGTACACACGGGACTAGCGGGAGCTAATCCCTACGAGCAGTACTTC; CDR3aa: CASSVHTGLAGANPYEQYF
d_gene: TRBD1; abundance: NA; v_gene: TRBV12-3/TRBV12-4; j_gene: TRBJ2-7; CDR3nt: TGTGCCAGCAGTTCCCCGACAGGGGGCTACGAGCAGTACTTC; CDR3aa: CASSSPTGGYEQYF
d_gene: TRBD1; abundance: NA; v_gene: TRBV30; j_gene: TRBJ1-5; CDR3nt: TGTGCCTGGAGCAAGACAGGGGACGGTCAGCCCCAGCATTTT; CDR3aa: CAWSKTGDGQPQHF
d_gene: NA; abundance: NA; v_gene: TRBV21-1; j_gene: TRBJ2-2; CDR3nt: TGTGCCAGCAGCAAAGGGGGGTTGGTCACCGGGGAGCTGTTTTTT; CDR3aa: CASSKGGLVTGELFF
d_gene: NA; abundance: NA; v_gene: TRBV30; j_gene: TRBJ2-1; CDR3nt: TGTGCCTGGAGGGGGGGACCCTACAATGAGCAGTTCTTC; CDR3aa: CAWRGGPYNEQFF
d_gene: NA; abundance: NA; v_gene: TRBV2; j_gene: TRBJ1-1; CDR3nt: TGTGCCAGCGTCGGGACCAAGGGGGTCCACACTGAAGCTTTCTTT; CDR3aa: CASVGTKGVHTEAFF
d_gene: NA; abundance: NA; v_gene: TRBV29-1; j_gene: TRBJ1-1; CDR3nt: TGCAGCGTTGAAGGTAGGCAGGGACCGACTGAAGCTTTCTTT; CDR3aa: CSVEGRQGPTEAFF
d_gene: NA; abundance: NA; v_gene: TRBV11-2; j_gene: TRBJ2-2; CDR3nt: TGTGCCAGCAGCCCCTATAGGAACACCGGGGAGCTGTTTTTT; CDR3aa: CASSPYRNTGELFF
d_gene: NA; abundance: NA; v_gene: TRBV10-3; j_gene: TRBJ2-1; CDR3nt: TGTGCCATCAGACGGGACTATGAGCAGTTCTTC; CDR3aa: CAIRRDYEQFF
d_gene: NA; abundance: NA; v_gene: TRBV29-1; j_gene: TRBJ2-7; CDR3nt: TGCAGCGTTGTAGTTGCCCCTTTGACAGACGAGTGGAAGGACGAGCAGTACTTC; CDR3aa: CSVVVAPLTDEWKDEQYF
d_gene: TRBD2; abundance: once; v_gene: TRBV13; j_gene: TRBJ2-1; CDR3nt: TGTGCCAGCAGCTTAGGCCGGACTAGCGGGACGGGGTACAATGAGCAGTTCTTC; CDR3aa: CASSLGRTSGTGYNEQFF
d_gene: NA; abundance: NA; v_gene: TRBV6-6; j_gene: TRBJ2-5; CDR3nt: TGTGCCAGCACTTTTGGCCAAGAGACCCAGTACTTC; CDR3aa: CASTFGQETQYF
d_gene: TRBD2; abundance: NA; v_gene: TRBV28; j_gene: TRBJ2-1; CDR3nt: TGTGCCAGCAGTGGGGACTATACCTACAATGAGCAGTTCTTC; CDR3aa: CASSGDYTYNEQFF
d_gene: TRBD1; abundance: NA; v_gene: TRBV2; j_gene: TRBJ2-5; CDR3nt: TGTGCCAGCAGTAGGACAGGGAGGCAGACCCAGTACTTC; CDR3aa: CASSRTGRQTQYF
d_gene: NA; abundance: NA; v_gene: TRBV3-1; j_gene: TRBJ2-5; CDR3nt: TGTGCCAGCATCGACAAGCTGCAGGAGACCCAGTACTTC; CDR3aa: CASIDKLQETQYF
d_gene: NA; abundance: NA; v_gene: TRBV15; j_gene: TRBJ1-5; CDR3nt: TGTGCCACCAGCTACCACAATCAGCCCCAGCATTTT; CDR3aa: CATSYHNQPQHF
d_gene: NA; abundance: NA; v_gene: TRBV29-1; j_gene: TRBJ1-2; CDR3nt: TGCAGCTCCCGGACGGATGACTATGGCTACACCTTC; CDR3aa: CSSRTDDYGYTF
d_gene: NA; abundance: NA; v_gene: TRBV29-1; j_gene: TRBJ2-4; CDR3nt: TGCAGCGTTCCGGGGATGGGAACCAAAAACATTCAGTACTTC; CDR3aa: CSVPGMGTKNIQYF
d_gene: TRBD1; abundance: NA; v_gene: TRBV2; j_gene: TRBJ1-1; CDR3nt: TGTGCCAGCAGTACCCCGAGGGACAGCTTTCGCACTGAAGCTTTCTTT; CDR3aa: CASSTPRDSFRTEAFF
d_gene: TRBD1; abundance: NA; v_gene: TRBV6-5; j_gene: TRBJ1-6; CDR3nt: TGTGCCAGCAGGTCGGGACAGGGAAGCAATTCACCCCTCCACTTT; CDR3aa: CASRSGQGSNSPLHF
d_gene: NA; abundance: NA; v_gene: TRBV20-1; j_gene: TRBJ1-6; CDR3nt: TGCAGTGCTAGCAAGAGGGATGGTAATTCACCCCTCCACTTT; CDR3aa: CSASKRDGNSPLHF
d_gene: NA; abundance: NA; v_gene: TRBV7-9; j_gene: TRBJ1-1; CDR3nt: TGTGCCACCCGATCTGAAGCTTTCTTT; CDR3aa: CATRSEAFF
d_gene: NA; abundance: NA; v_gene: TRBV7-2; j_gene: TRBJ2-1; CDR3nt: TGTGCCAGCAGCTTAGAAGGAAGCGGCTACAATGAGCAGTTCTTC; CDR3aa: CASSLEGSGYNEQFF
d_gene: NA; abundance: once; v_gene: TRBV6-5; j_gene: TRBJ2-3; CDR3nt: TGTGCCAGCAGTTACGGGCAGGCAAGCACAGATACGCAGTATTTT; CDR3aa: CASSYGQASTDTQYF
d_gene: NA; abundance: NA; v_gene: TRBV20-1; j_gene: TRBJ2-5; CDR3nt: TGCAGTGCTCGAAGGGGGTTTAAGACCCAGTACTTC; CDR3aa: CSARRGFKTQYF
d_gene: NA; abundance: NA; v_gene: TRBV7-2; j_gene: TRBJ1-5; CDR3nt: TGTGCCAGCAGCTCCGCTCGCGGGGCCAATCAGCCCCAGCATTTT; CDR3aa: CASSSARGANQPQHF
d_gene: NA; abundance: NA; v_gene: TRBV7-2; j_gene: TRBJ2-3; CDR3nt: TGTGCCAGCAGCTCGGGACCTCCCAGCACAGATACGCAGTATTTT; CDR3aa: CASSSGPPSTDTQYF
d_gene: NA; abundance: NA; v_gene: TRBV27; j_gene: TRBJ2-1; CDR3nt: TGTGCCAGCAGTCAGCAAATCCTCTACAATGAGCAGTTCTTC; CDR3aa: CASSQQILYNEQFF
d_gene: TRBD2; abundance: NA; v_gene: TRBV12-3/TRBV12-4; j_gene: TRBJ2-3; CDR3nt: TGTGCCAGCAGTCTCGGACTAGCGGGGGCCCAGATAGATACGCAGTATTTT; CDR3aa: CASSLGLAGAQIDTQYF
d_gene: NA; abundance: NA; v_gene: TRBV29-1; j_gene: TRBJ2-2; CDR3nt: TGCAGCGTTGGAACCGGGGTCTCGAGCGGGGAGCTGTTTTTT; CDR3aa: CSVGTGVSSGELFF
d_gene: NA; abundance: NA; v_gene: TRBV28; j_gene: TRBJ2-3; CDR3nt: TGTGCCAGCAGTTTACCAGGGGAGCGGGGTAGCACAGATACGCAGTATTTT; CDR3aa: CASSLPGERGSTDTQYF
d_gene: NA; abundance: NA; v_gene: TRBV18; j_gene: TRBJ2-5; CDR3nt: TGTGCCAGCTCACCACCGGGCAGATCAGAGACCCAGTACTTC; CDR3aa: CASSPPGRSETQYF
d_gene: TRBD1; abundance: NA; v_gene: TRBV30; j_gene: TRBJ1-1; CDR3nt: TGTGCCTGGAGGGGACAGGTAGGAGGGAACACTGAAGCTTTCTTT; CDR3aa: CAWRGQVGGNTEAFF
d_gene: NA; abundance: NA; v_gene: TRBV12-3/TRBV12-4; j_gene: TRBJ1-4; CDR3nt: TGTGCCAGCAACGGAGCAACTAATGAAAAACTGTTTTTT; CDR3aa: CASNGATNEKLFF
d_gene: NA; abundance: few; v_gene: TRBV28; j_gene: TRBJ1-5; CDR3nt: TGTGCCAGCAGTTTATCTCAGCCCCAGCATTTT; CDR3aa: CASSLSQPQHF